Only a few counts were recorded for the clone carrying this T cell receptor beta chain. Its antigen is not known. The data originate from a study of T-cell reconstitution after alpha-beta-depleted transplantation in children. Regarding the study as a whole: Approximately two months post-transplant, alpha-beta T cells reportedly originated from several hundred expanded graft clones. T-cell counts and diversity at one year post-transplant came mainly from newly produced T cells.

Library preparation (for TCRbeta) was performed with unique molecular identifiers. One entry per CDR3 protein, called by TCRdb with MiXCR from the PCR reads. This table holds 540,000 or so distinct CDR3 sequences, under 25% found once. The length of the CDR3 is 19 residues. Trimming cost V 4 bases and J 3 bases; bases outside gene matches: 10. CDR1 and CDR2 from the germline V gene are MGHDK and SYGVNS. The clonotype originates from a boy under two years old who had a stem cell transplant for acute myeloid leukemia, so the T cells may come from the graft donor. Sequencing was performed on PBMCs, mostly from graft donor cells, taken 360 days after TCRalphabeta/CD19-depleted stem cell transplant. The chain joins TRBV25-1 to TRBJ2-3; 16 bases align to TRBD2. This chain's CDR3 is CASSVPPGLAGGRTDTQYF. The CDR3 nucleotides are TGTGCCAGCAGTGTGCCCCCGGGACTAGCGGGGGGGCGGACAGATACGCAGTATTTT.